Listed below are T cell receptor beta chains from one sample, sequenced in a study of beta chain features in type 1 diabetes. The method was immunoSEQ multiplex PCR; TCRdb's version includes in-frame clones alone and lacks a portion of them. The repertoire includes nearly 700,000 clones, about an eighth of them detected once, and 0.02% to 0.025% sits in the top ten. Sequenced: naive CD4+ T cells from blood. The receptors were sampled from a man aged 18 to 35 with type 1 diabetes. Both conserved end residues are part of each CDR3. The order of the fields is clone size, V gene, D gene, J gene, CDR3 DNA, CDR3 protein. A D gene is named only where the DNA matches it firmly. Clone size is not always given. Where it is, it says once, few, many or a class for expanded clones.

abundance: few; v_gene: TRBV7-2; d_gene: TRBD1; j_gene: TRBJ1-2; CDR3nt: TGTGCCAGCAGCGGGGAGACGCAAACAGGGGGAGCTGGCTACACCTTC; CDR3aa: CASSGETQTGGAGYTF
abundance: -; v_gene: TRBV29-1; d_gene: -; j_gene: TRBJ2-1; CDR3nt: TGCAGCGTTGACTATCGGAACCGGCGTGAGCAGTTCTTC; CDR3aa: CSVDYRNRREQFF
abundance: -; v_gene: TRBV11-1; d_gene: TRBD1; j_gene: TRBJ1-1; CDR3nt: TGTGCCAGCAGCTTAACAGGGGGCAATACTGAAGCTTTCTTT; CDR3aa: CASSLTGGNTEAFF
abundance: -; v_gene: TRBV5-4; d_gene: TRBD2; j_gene: TRBJ2-3; CDR3nt: TGTGCCAGCAGCTACGTAGTGACTAGCGGGGGGTTCACAGATACGCAGTATTTT; CDR3aa: CASSYVVTSGGFTDTQYF
abundance: few; v_gene: TRBV30; d_gene: -; j_gene: TRBJ2-1; CDR3nt: TGTGCCTGGAGTAGAGGGGGTCAGAGTAATGAGCAGTTCTTC; CDR3aa: CAWSRGGQSNEQFF
abundance: -; v_gene: TRBV19; d_gene: -; j_gene: TRBJ1-1; CDR3nt: TGTGCCAGTAGTTCCCGGGTCATTGCTGAAGCTTTCTTT; CDR3aa: CASSSRVIAEAFF
abundance: -; v_gene: TRBV29-1; d_gene: -; j_gene: TRBJ1-3; CDR3nt: TGCAGCGTTGATTTGGCGGGAGCTGGAAACACCATATATTTT; CDR3aa: CSVDLAGAGNTIYF
abundance: -; v_gene: TRBV18; d_gene: -; j_gene: TRBJ1-1; CDR3nt: TGTGCCAGCTCACCACCCCCAGGAGAGAACACTGAAGCTTTCTTT; CDR3aa: CASSPPPGENTEAFF
abundance: -; v_gene: TRBV18; d_gene: -; j_gene: TRBJ2-1; CDR3nt: TGTGCCAGCTCACCTTTCCAGTCCCACAATGAGCAGTTCTTC; CDR3aa: CASSPFQSHNEQFF
abundance: -; v_gene: TRBV20-1; d_gene: -; j_gene: TRBJ1-2; CDR3nt: TGCAGTGCTGGGGGGGTCTATGGCTACACCTTC; CDR3aa: CSAGGVYGYTF
abundance: -; v_gene: TRBV7-3; d_gene: -; j_gene: TRBJ1-1; CDR3nt: TGTGCCAGCAGCTTATCAGGGACCCTGAACACTGAAGCTTTCTTT; CDR3aa: CASSLSGTLNTEAFF
abundance: -; v_gene: TRBV7-6; d_gene: -; j_gene: TRBJ2-7; CDR3nt: TGTGCCAGCAGCCAGCACAGGGTGGAGATCTACGAGCAGTACTTC; CDR3aa: CASSQHRVEIYEQYF
abundance: -; v_gene: TRBV11-3; d_gene: -; j_gene: TRBJ2-1; CDR3nt: TGTGCCAGCAGCTTGGTGGGGGGTTCCTACAATGAGCAGTTCTTC; CDR3aa: CASSLVGGSYNEQFF
abundance: -; v_gene: TRBV7-6; d_gene: TRBD1; j_gene: TRBJ2-1; CDR3nt: TGTGCCAGCAGTTTTGGACAGGGGAAGTCCTACAATGAGCAGTTCTTC; CDR3aa: CASSFGQGKSYNEQFF
abundance: -; v_gene: TRBV30; d_gene: TRBD1; j_gene: TRBJ1-5; CDR3nt: TGTGCCTGGAGTTCCGGGACAGGGGTTCAGCCCCAGCATTTT; CDR3aa: CAWSSGTGVQPQHF
abundance: -; v_gene: TRBV9; d_gene: -; j_gene: TRBJ1-5; CDR3nt: TGTGCCAGCAGCGTGGAAGCCTCAAGCAATCAGCCCCAGCATTTT; CDR3aa: CASSVEASSNQPQHF
abundance: few; v_gene: TRBV15; d_gene: TRBD1; j_gene: TRBJ2-7; CDR3nt: TGTGCCACCAGCAGAGATGGCTCCCGGGACAGGGGGTCCTACGAGCAGTACTTC; CDR3aa: CATSRDGSRDRGSYEQYF
abundance: -; v_gene: TRBV10-3; d_gene: -; j_gene: TRBJ2-7; CDR3nt: TGTGCCATCAGTCCGAGCGGGGAGCAGTACTTC; CDR3aa: CAISPSGEQYF
abundance: -; v_gene: TRBV9; d_gene: -; j_gene: TRBJ2-5; CDR3nt: TGTGCCAGCAGCGTAGGGCCCCAGGGCCACGGGGCCCAGTACTTC; CDR3aa: CASSVGPQGHGAQYF
abundance: -; v_gene: TRBV4-1; d_gene: TRBD1; j_gene: TRBJ1-5; CDR3nt: TGCGCCAGCAGCCAGGAGCGGGACAGGGCCGTGTCGGGCAATCAGCCCCAGCATTTT; CDR3aa: CASSQERDRAVSGNQPQHF
abundance: few; v_gene: TRBV13; d_gene: -; j_gene: TRBJ1-1; CDR3nt: TGTGCCAGCAGCTACCGACTAAATCCTGAAGCTTTCTTT; CDR3aa: CASSYRLNPEAFF
abundance: -; v_gene: TRBV9; d_gene: -; j_gene: TRBJ2-1; CDR3nt: TGTGCCAGCAGCGTAGGGGGGAGCCGAATCGGCAATGAGCAGTTCTTC; CDR3aa: CASSVGGSRIGNEQFF
abundance: few; v_gene: TRBV30; d_gene: -; j_gene: TRBJ1-1; CDR3nt: TGTGCCTGGAGTGAAGCCAGGGGAACTGAAGCTTTCTTT; CDR3aa: CAWSEARGTEAFF
abundance: few; v_gene: TRBV4-1; d_gene: -; j_gene: TRBJ1-5; CDR3nt: TGCGCCAGCAGCCAAGAAGGTAGGGGTGGCAATCAGCCCCAGCATTTT; CDR3aa: CASSQEGRGGNQPQHF
abundance: -; v_gene: TRBV9; d_gene: TRBD2; j_gene: TRBJ2-1; CDR3nt: TGTGCCAGCAGCGTAGCTTCCTCGGGGGGGATCGGCTACAATGAGCAGTTCTTC; CDR3aa: CASSVASSGGIGYNEQFF
abundance: few; v_gene: TRBV25-1; d_gene: -; j_gene: TRBJ2-1; CDR3nt: TGTGCCAGCAGTGACCCCAGGGGGGGGCCCGGCAATGAGCAGTTCTTC; CDR3aa: CASSDPRGGPGNEQFF
abundance: -; v_gene: TRBV27; d_gene: -; j_gene: TRBJ1-2; CDR3nt: TGTGCCAGCAGTTTTGTGGGCTGGCATGGCTACACCTTC; CDR3aa: CASSFVGWHGYTF
abundance: once; v_gene: TRBV10-3; d_gene: -; j_gene: TRBJ2-7; CDR3nt: TGTGCCATCAGTTCTTTTATCTACGAGCAGTACTTC; CDR3aa: CAISSFIYEQYF
abundance: -; v_gene: TRBV28; d_gene: TRBD1; j_gene: TRBJ2-5; CDR3nt: TGTGCCAGCAGCCTGGGACAGCAAGAGACCCAGTACTTC; CDR3aa: CASSLGQQETQYF
abundance: few; v_gene: TRBV6-1; d_gene: -; j_gene: TRBJ2-7; CDR3nt: TGTGCCGGCGCTGGAGGGGGCCTATACGAGCAGTACTTC; CDR3aa: CAGAGGGLYEQYF
abundance: -; v_gene: TRBV15; d_gene: TRBD1; j_gene: TRBJ2-1; CDR3nt: TGTGCCTCCCAGAAGGGACAGGGACCCAATGAGCAGTTCTTC; CDR3aa: CASQKGQGPNEQFF
abundance: -; v_gene: TRBV6-1; d_gene: -; j_gene: TRBJ2-1; CDR3nt: TGTGCCAGCAGTCCCGACACGGGGTCCTACAATGAGCAGTTCTTC; CDR3aa: CASSPDTGSYNEQFF
abundance: few; v_gene: TRBV4-1; d_gene: -; j_gene: TRBJ1-5; CDR3nt: TGCGCCAGCAGCCCCCGACAGGATACCAATAGCAATCAGCCCCAGCATTTT; CDR3aa: CASSPRQDTNSNQPQHF
abundance: few; v_gene: TRBV6-6; d_gene: -; j_gene: TRBJ2-7; CDR3nt: TGTGCCAGCAGTGCCCCCAGCCAGGACGAGCAGTACTTC; CDR3aa: CASSAPSQDEQYF
abundance: -; v_gene: TRBV7-2; d_gene: TRBD2; j_gene: TRBJ2-1; CDR3nt: TGTGCCAGCAGCTCGCCCCCCGGGACTAGCGGGGGGTCCTACAATGAGCAGTTCTTC; CDR3aa: CASSSPPGTSGGSYNEQFF
abundance: once; v_gene: TRBV6-6; d_gene: -; j_gene: TRBJ2-7; CDR3nt: TGTGCCAGCAGTTACATACGGGGAGGACGCGGCGAGCAGTACTTC; CDR3aa: CASSYIRGGRGEQYF
abundance: -; v_gene: TRBV5-6; d_gene: TRBD1; j_gene: TRBJ2-3; CDR3nt: TGTGCCAGCAGCTCGACGACAGGGTCTCAGGATACGCAGTATTTT; CDR3aa: CASSSTTGSQDTQYF
abundance: few; v_gene: TRBV2; d_gene: -; j_gene: TRBJ1-1; CDR3nt: TGTGCCAGCACCTTTGGACGGCCGAACACTGAAGCTTTCTTT; CDR3aa: CASTFGRPNTEAFF